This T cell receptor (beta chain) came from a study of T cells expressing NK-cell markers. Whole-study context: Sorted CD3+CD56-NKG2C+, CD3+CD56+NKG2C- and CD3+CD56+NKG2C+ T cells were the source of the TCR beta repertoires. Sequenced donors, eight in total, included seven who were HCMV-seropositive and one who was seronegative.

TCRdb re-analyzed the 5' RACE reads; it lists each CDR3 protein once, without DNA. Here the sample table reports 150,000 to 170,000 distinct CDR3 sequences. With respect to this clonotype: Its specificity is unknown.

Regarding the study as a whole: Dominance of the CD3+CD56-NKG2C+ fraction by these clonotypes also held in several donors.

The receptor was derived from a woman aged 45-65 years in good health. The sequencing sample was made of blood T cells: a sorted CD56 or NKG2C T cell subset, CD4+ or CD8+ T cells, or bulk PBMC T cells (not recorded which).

CDR3 in amino acids: CASRWTSGDEQFF. J is TRBJ2-1 and V is TRBV7-9; as DNA is missing, the TRBD2 call by TCRdb cannot be tested. The CDR3 is 13 residues long. The germline gives CDR1 SEHNR, CDR2 FQNEAQ (reference sequence).